Detailed here is one TCR beta chain. The length of the CDR3 is 13 residues. Germline assignment: CDR1 WSHSY and CDR2 SAAADI. The V and J ends lost 9 bases and 2 bases, in that order; junction bases with no gene match: 3. Authors' methods: Quantification of nucleated cells was approximated via reference gene primer amplification. The repertoire was sequenced with immunoSEQ multiplex PCR; TCRdb's copy has only in-frame clones and lacks some. From that table come the V and J calls and clone size; the DNA was used to work out D and trimming. The table has some 200,000 clones, almost 85% seen once. The record originates from a study of blood T cell repertoires in COVID-19. Study information: Both acute and convalescent COVID-19 samples were obtained from the United States, Italy and Spain. In each case, the material was cDNA or gDNA derived from T cells, B-cell-depleted T cells, or PBMCs.

Sequencing was performed on peripheral blood. The chain recombines TRBV10-2 with TRBJ2-2; 7 nucleotides match TRBD2. The receptor was isolated from a middle-aged woman with acute or convalescent COVID-19. The CDR3 is CARSGENTGELFF. DNA of the CDR3: TGCGCCAGAAGCGGGGAAAACACCGGGGAGCTGTTTTTT.